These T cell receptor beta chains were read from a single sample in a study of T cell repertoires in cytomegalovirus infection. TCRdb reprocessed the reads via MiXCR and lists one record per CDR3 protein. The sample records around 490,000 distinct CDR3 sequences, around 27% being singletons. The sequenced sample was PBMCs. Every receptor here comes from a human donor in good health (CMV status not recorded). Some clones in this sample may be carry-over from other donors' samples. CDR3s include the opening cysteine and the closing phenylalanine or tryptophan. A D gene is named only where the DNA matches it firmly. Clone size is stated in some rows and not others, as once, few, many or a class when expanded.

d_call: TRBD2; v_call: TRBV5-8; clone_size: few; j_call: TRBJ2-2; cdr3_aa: CASSLGSGSLDTGELFF; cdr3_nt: TGTGCCAGCAGCTTGGGTAGCGGGAGTCTCGACACCGGGGAGCTGTTTTTT
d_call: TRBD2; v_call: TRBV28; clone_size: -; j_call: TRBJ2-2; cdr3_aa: CASHRLAGSGTGELFF; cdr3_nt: TGTGCCAGTCATCGACTAGCGGGTTCGGGGACCGGGGAGCTGTTTTTT
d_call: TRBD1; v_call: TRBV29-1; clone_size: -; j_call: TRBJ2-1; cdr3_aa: CSSPGGDYNEQFF; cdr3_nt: TGCAGCTCCCCAGGGGGCGACTACAATGAGCAGTTCTTC
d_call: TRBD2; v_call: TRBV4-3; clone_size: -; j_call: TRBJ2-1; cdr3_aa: CASSQDDAGEVYEQFF; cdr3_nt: TGCGCCAGCAGCCAAGACGATGCGGGAGAGGTCTATGAGCAGTTCTTC
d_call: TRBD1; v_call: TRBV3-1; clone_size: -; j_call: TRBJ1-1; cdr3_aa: CASSQGLVSGGGTEAFF; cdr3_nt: TGTGCCAGCAGCCAAGGACTGGTATCAGGGGGAGGAACCGAAGCTTTCTTT
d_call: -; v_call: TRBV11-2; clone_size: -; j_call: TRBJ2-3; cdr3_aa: CASSFEGWTDTQYF; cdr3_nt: TGTGCCAGCAGCTTTGAGGGTTGGACAGATACGCAGTATTTT
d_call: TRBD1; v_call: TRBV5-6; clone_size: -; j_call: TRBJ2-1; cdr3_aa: CASSVGQLSSYNEQFF; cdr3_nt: TGTGCCAGCAGCGTGGGACAGCTAAGCTCCTACAATGAGCAGTTCTTC
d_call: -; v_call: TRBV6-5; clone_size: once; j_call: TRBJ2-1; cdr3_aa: CASSYGWDNEQFF; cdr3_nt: TGTGCCAGCAGTTATGGTTGGGACAATGAGCAGTTCTTC
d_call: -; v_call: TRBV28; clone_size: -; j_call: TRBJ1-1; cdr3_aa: CASSLFHYRGGNTEAFF; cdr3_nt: TGTGCCAGCAGCCTATTTCATTACCGGGGCGGGAACACTGAAGCTTTCTTT
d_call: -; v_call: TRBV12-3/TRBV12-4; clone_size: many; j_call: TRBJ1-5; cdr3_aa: CASTPGTQSGTLNQPQHF; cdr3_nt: TGTGCCAGCACCCCCGGAACCCAATCGGGGACCCTCAATCAGCCCCAGCATTTT
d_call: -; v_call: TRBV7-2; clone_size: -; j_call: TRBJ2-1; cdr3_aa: CASSLGGGSQEGQFF; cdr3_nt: TGTGCCAGCAGCTTAGGAGGAGGTTCCCAGGAGGGGCAGTTCTTC
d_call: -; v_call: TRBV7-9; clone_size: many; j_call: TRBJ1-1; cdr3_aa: CASSYGPALNTEAFF; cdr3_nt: TGTGCCAGCAGCTACGGACCCGCATTGAACACTGAAGCTTTCTTT
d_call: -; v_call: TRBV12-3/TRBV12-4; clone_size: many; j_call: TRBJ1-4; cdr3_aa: CASSFPNEKLFF; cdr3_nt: TGTGCCAGCAGTTTCCCTAATGAAAAACTGTTTTTT
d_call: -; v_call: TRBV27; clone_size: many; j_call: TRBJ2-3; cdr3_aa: CASSLWGRGGGTQYF; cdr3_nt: TGTGCCAGCAGTTTATGGGGTAGGGGGGGAGGTACGCAGTATTTT
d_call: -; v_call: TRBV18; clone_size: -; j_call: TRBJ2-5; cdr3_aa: CASSPRNSLETQYF; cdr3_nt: TGTGCCAGCTCACCACGAAATAGTCTAGAGACCCAGTACTTC
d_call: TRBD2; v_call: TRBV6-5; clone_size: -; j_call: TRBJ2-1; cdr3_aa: CASSSGTSGINEQFF; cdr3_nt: TGTGCCAGCAGCTCCGGGACTAGCGGGATAAATGAGCAGTTCTTC
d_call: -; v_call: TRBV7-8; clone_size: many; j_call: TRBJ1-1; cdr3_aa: CASSFAIWNTEAFF; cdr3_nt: TGTGCCAGCAGCTTCGCTATCTGGAACACTGAAGCTTTCTTT
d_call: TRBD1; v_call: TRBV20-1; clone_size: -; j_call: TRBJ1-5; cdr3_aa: CSARQGADGNQPQHF; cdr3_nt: TGCAGTGCTAGACAGGGGGCAGACGGCAATCAGCCCCAGCATTTT
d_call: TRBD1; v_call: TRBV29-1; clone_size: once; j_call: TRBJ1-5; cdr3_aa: CSVVAGTGGQPQHF; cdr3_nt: TGCAGCGTTGTGGCCGGGACAGGGGGTCAGCCCCAGCATTTT
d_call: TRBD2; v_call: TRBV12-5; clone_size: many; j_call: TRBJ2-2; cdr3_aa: CASGLAGVTGELFF; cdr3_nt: TGTGCTAGTGGCCTAGCGGGAGTAACCGGGGAGCTGTTTTTT
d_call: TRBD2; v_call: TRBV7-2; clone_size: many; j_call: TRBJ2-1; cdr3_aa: CASSPAGLAGVSNEQFF; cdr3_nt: TGTGCCAGCAGCCCAGCGGGACTAGCGGGAGTTAGTAATGAGCAGTTCTTC
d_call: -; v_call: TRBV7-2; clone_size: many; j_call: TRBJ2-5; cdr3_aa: CASSLVQATQETQYF; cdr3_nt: TGTGCCAGCAGCTTGGTACAGGCTACACAAGAGACCCAGTACTTC
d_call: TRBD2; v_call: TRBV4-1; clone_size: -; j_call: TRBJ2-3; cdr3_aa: CASSQWTSGNTDTQYF; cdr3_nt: TGCGCCAGCAGCCAGTGGACTAGCGGTAACACAGATACGCAGTATTTT
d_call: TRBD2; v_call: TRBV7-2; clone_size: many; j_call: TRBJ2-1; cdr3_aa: CASSLVSGNAFNEQFF; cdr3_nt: TGTGCCAGCAGCTTAGTTAGCGGGAACGCGTTCAATGAGCAGTTCTTC
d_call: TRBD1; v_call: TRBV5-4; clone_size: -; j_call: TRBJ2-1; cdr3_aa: CASSPGQSSYNEQFF; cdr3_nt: TGTGCCAGCAGCCCGGGACAGTCATCCTACAATGAGCAGTTCTTC
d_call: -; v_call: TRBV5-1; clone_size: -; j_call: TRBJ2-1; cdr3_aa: CASSREQGTYNEQFF; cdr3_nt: TGCGCCAGCAGCCGGGAACAGGGAACCTACAATGAGCAGTTCTTC
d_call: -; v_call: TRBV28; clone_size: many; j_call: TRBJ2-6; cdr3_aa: CASRTRSGANVLTF; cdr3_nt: TGTGCCAGCAGAACCAGGTCTGGGGCCAACGTCCTGACTTTC
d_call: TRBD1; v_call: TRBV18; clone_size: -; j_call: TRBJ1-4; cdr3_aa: CASSPPGTGHEELFF; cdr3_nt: TGTGCCAGCTCACCCCCCGGGACAGGGCATGAAGAACTGTTTTTT
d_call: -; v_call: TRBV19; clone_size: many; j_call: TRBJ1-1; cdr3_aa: CASSFRDGEAFF; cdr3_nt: TGTGCCAGTAGTTTCCGGGACGGTGAAGCTTTCTTT
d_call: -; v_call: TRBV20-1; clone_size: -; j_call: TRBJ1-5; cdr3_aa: CSAIGILSNQPQHF; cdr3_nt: TGCAGTGCTATAGGGATACTAAGCAATCAGCCCCAGCATTTT
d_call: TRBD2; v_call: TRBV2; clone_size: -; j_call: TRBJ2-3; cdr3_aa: CASSLRSGSEDTQYF; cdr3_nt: TGTGCCAGCAGCTTACGTAGCGGGAGTGAAGATACGCAGTATTTT
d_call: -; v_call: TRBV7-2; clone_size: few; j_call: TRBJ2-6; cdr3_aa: CASSSAGANVLTF; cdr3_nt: TGTGCCAGCAGCTCGGCCGGGGCCAACGTCCTGACTTTC
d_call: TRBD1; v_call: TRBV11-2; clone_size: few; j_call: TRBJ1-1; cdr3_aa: CASSLDIRQTGKIEAFF; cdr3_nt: TGTGCCAGCAGCTTAGATATTCGTCAGACAGGGAAGATTGAAGCTTTCTTT
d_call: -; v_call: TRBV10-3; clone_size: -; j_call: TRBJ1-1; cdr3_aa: CAISPDTRNTEAFF; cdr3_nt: TGTGCCATCAGCCCGGATACACGGAACACTGAAGCTTTCTTT
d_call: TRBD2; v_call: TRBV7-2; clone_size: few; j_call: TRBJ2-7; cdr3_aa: CASSSSRGGGYEQYF; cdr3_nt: TGTGCCAGCAGCTCGTCCCGGGGGGGTGGTTACGAGCAGTACTTC
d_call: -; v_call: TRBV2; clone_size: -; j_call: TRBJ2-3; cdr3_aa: CASSLIRDEKQYF; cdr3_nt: TGTGCCAGCAGTCTTATCCGGGACGAAAAGCAGTATTTT
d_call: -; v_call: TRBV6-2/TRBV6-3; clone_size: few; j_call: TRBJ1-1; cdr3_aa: CASSPGRSGGTEAFF; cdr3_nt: TGTGCCAGCAGTCCCGGGCGGAGCGGTGGAACTGAAGCTTTCTTT
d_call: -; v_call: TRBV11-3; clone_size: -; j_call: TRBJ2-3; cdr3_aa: CASSLESHTQYF; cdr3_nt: TGTGCCAGCAGCTTAGAATCCCATACGCAGTATTTT
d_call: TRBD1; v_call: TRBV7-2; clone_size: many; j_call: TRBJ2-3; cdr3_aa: CASSLAGTGMTDTQYF; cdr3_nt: TGTGCCAGCAGCTTAGCTGGGACAGGGATGACAGATACGCAGTATTTT
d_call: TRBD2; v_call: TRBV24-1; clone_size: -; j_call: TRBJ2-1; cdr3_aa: CATSVTSGSSEQFF; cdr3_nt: TGTGCCACCAGTGTAACTAGCGGGAGCAGTGAGCAGTTCTTC
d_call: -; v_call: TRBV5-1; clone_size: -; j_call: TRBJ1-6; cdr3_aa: CASSPGTRKNSPLHF; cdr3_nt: TGCGCCAGCAGCCCCGGGACACGGAAGAATTCACCCCTCCACTTT
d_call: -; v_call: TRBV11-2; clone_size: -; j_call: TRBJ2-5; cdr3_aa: CASTQGVGETQYF; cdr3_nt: TGTGCCAGCACCCAAGGGGTCGGCGAGACCCAGTACTTC
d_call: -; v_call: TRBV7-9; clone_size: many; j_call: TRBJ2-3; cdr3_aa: CASSTLDDRYTDTQYF; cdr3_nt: TGTGCCAGCAGCACATTAGACGACAGATACACAGATACGCAGTATTTT
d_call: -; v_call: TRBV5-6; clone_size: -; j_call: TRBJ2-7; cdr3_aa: CASSLAQRTYEQYF; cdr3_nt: TGTGCCAGCAGCTTGGCACAAAGAACCTACGAGCAGTACTTC
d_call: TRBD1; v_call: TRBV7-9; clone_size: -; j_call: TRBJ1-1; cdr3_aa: CASSRTGAQTRAEAFF; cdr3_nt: TGTGCCAGCAGCCGTACAGGGGCCCAAACCCGTGCTGAAGCTTTCTTT
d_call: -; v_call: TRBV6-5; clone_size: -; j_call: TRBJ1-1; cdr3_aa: CASSRLRQSEAFF; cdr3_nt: TGTGCCAGCAGTCGCCTAAGACAGTCTGAAGCTTTCTTT
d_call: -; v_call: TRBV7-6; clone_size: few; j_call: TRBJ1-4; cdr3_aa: CASSPTGTTNEKLFF; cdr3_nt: TGTGCCAGCAGCCCCACAGGAACAACTAATGAAAAACTGTTTTTT
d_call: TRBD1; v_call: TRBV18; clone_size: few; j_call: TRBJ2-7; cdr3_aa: CASSQTGTSYEQYF; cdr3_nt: TGTGCCAGCTCACAGACAGGGACCTCCTACGAGCAGTACTTC